This TCR beta chain emerged from a study of blood T cell repertoires in COVID-19. Overall study context: COVID-19 samples collected from the United States, Italy and Spain covered acute and convalescent phases. The analysed material was cDNA or gDNA that came from T cells, B-cell-depleted T cells, or PBMCs.

The V and J ends lost 2 bases and 0 bases respectively, with 9 bases between them. CDR3 length equals 15 residues. Germline-derived CDR1 and CDR2 are SGHVS and FNYEAQ. Enrolment of Seattle patients took place during active infection, and they were followed longitudinally. In the authors' workflow: Nucleated cell number was recorded as an estimate derived from reference gene primer amplification. TCRdb keeps only in-frame clones here, not all; method: immunoSEQ multiplex PCR. That table gives V, J and clone size, and the DNA gave D and trimming. The table lists about 52,000 clones, 82% of them singletons.

The specimen was peripheral blood. The TCR was taken from a man older than 75 with COVID-19, enrolled during active disease. V gene TRBV7-6 combines with J gene TRBJ2-3, with a tentative D call TRBD1 (6 bases). CDR3 coding DNA: TGTGCCAGCAGCTTACCAGGGGTGAGCACAGATACGCAGTATTTT. It yields the protein CASSLPGVSTDTQYF.